This is a list of T cell receptor beta chains from one sample in a study of blood T cell repertoires in COVID-19. TCRdb's copy holds only in-frame clones and misses some; the assay was immunoSEQ multiplex PCR. This repertoire shows 250,000 to 350,000 clones, roughly 90% found once; its top ten account for approximately 2.4%. The specimen was peripheral blood. These receptors all stem from a young man with active or convalescent COVID-19. The CDR3 runs from the conserved cysteine through the conserved F or W. A D gene is named only where the DNA matches it firmly. Size is stated for part of the rows, as once, few or many counts, or as a class when the clone is expanded.

D gene	clone size	V gene	J gene	CDR3 DNA	CDR3 protein
NA	NA	TRBV5-1	TRBJ2-6	TGCGCCAGCAGCTTGGTTCAGGGTCCTAGCTCTGGGGCCAACGTCCTGACTTTC	CASSLVQGPSSGANVLTF
NA	NA	TRBV5-1	TRBJ1-1	TGCGCCAGCAGCTTGGCCGCAGGGGCTGGGGCTGAAGCTTTCTTT	CASSLAAGAGAEAFF
NA	NA	TRBV2	TRBJ1-5	TGTGCCAGCAGTGAAGCGCTCGGGGGGCCCCAGCATTTT	CASSEALGGPQHF
TRBD1	NA	TRBV7-3	TRBJ1-2	TGTGCCAGCAGCTTGCCGGGAACAGGGGTAGAGGACTATGGCTACACCTTC	CASSLPGTGVEDYGYTF
NA	NA	TRBV6-2/TRBV6-3	TRBJ1-1	TGTGCCAGCAGTAGGGGGATGAACACTGAAGCTTTCTTT	CASSRGMNTEAFF
NA	NA	TRBV5-6	TRBJ2-7	TGTGCCAGCAGCTGGGGGGCCTACGAGCAGTACTTC	CASSWGAYEQYF
NA	NA	TRBV11-2	TRBJ2-7	TGTGCCAGCAGCTTAAGCTGGTGGCAGTACTTC	CASSLSWWQYF
TRBD1	NA	TRBV4-3	TRBJ1-1	TGCGCCAGCAGCCAAGGGACGGACAGGGGGCGTAGCACTGAAGCTTTCTTT	CASSQGTDRGRSTEAFF
NA	NA	TRBV5-6	TRBJ2-7	TGTGCCAGCAGCTTGGGGTTGAGGACAGCCTACGAGCAGTACTTC	CASSLGLRTAYEQYF
TRBD1	NA	TRBV7-9	TRBJ2-7	TGTGCCAGCAGCTTAGCGACAGGGGTCCCCCCCTACGAGCAGTACTTC	CASSLATGVPPYEQYF
TRBD1	NA	TRBV4-2	TRBJ2-7	TGTGCCAGCAGCCCCCCCGGGACAGGTTGGGAGCAGTACTTC	CASSPPGTGWEQYF
NA	NA	TRBV19	TRBJ1-4	TGTGCCAGTTCCTCACGGACTAATGAAAAACTGTTTTTT	CASSSRTNEKLFF
NA	NA	TRBV6-2/TRBV6-3	TRBJ1-5	TGTGCCAGCAGTCAGACTGAGAAGCGACAGCCCCAGCATTTT	CASSQTEKRQPQHF
TRBD2	NA	TRBV5-1	TRBJ2-1	TGCGCCAGCAGCTTGGGCACTAGCGGGAGAAACAATGAGCAGTTCTTC	CASSLGTSGRNNEQFF
NA	NA	TRBV19	TRBJ1-2	TGTGCCAGTAGTATGGGACGCGGGGCCGGTGGCGGCTACACCTTC	CASSMGRGAGGGYTF
TRBD2	NA	TRBV28	TRBJ2-1	TGTGCCAGCGGGACTAGCGGGAGTCGCGGGGAGCAGTTCTTC	CASGTSGSRGEQFF
NA	NA	TRBV3-1/TRBV3-2	TRBJ1-4	TGTGCCAGCAGCCAAGATTCGGCGGCGGGGGGAAAACTGTTTTTT	CASSQDSAAGGKLFF
NA	NA	TRBV7-6	TRBJ2-5	TGTGCCAGCAGCTTAGGAGAAGAGACCCAGTACTTC	CASSLGEETQYF
NA	NA	TRBV28	TRBJ1-2	TGTGCCAGCAGTTTGGTGAGCCAGGGGCTCGGCTACACCTTC	CASSLVSQGLGYTF
TRBD2	once	TRBV7-2	TRBJ2-4	TGTGCCAGCAGCATATCCGGGACTAGCGGGGGGTCCCTACAAAACATTCAGTACTTC	CASSISGTSGGSLQNIQYF
TRBD2	NA	TRBV5-1	TRBJ2-5	TGCGCCAGCAGCTTGGTGGCTAGCGGGAGTGTAGAGACCCAGTACTTC	CASSLVASGSVETQYF
NA	NA	TRBV5-1	TRBJ2-3	TGCGCCAGCAGCTTGGCCGGGACAAGGGTCTACACAGATACGCAGTATTTT	CASSLAGTRVYTDTQYF
TRBD1	NA	TRBV5-8	TRBJ1-6	TGTGCCAGCAGCTTGAACAGGGGTAATTCACCCCTCCACTTT	CASSLNRGNSPLHF
NA	NA	TRBV12-5	TRBJ2-5	TGTGCTAGTGGTTTGGTGACTTGGGGGGGCCCTACAAAGACCCAGTACTTC	CASGLVTWGGPTKTQYF
TRBD1	NA	TRBV7-9	TRBJ1-1	TGTGCCAGCAGCCCCACAGGGGTACGTCAGACTGAAGCTTTCTTT	CASSPTGVRQTEAFF
NA	NA	TRBV12-3/TRBV12-4	TRBJ2-1	TGTGCCAGCAGTAGCGTTAACTACAATGAGCAGTTCTTC	CASSSVNYNEQFF
NA	NA	TRBV13	TRBJ1-4	TGTGCCAGCAGCTTAAATCGTTTTAATGAAAAACTGTTTTTT	CASSLNRFNEKLFF
NA	many	TRBV4-2	TRBJ1-2	TGTGCCAGCAGCCAGGGGGCCCGGGACTATGGCTACACCTTC	CASSQGARDYGYTF
NA	NA	TRBV29-1	TRBJ1-2	TGCAGCGGGGGTGGAGGGCCCTCTTGGAATGACTATGGCTACACCTTC	CSGGGGPSWNDYGYTF
TRBD1	once	TRBV9	TRBJ1-5	TGTGCCAGCAGCCGGACAGGATCCGGCAATCAGCCCCAGCATTTT	CASSRTGSGNQPQHF
TRBD2	NA	TRBV4-2	TRBJ2-1	TGTGCCAGCAGCCAAGCAATGGGACTAGCGGGAGGATGGGGCCTCAATGAGCAGTTCTTC	CASSQAMGLAGGWGLNEQFF
TRBD1	NA	TRBV7-2	TRBJ2-7	TGTGCCAGCAGCTTAACAAGGACAGGAGCGAACGAGCAGTACTTC	CASSLTRTGANEQYF
TRBD1	NA	TRBV24-1	TRBJ1-5	TGTGCCACCAGTGATTTAAGGACAGGACTAAGCAATCAGCCCCAGCATTTT	CATSDLRTGLSNQPQHF